A single sample is the source of the 7 T cell receptor beta chains below, sequenced in a study of T cell responses to AZD1222 COVID-19 vaccine. Sequencing used immunoSEQ multiplex PCR; TCRdb keeps in-frame clones, though not all of them. Of some 97,000 clones listed, 70% to 90% are singletons. The material sequenced was peripheral blood, taken on day 0 of MenACWY control vaccination. The receptors shown here come from an adult in good health.

As DNA, the CDR3 is TGCAGTGCTAGTGGGTTTGGGACAGACTTAATGAACACTGAAGCTTTCTTT. Protein sequence: CSASGFGTDLMNTEAFF. This chain joins TRBV20-1 and TRBJ1-1; TRBD1 matches 7 bases. The CDR3 contains 17 residues. Germline CDR1 DFQATT, CDR2 SNEGSKA (reference sequence). J gave up 0 bases and V 3 bases, and 13 bases lay outside the gene matches.

V usage is TRBV5-1 and J usage is TRBJ1-4; D might be TRBD1 (6 bases). Trimming removed 1 base from V and 1 base from J, with 11 bases in between. The CDR3 loop spans 16 amino acids. Germline V gene data show CDR1 as SGHRS and CDR2 as YFSETQ. CDR3 region: CASSLTGLVTNEKLFF. The CDR3 DNA reads as TGCGCCAGCAGCTTGACAGGGCTTGTAACTAATGAAAAACTGTTTTTT.

The chain combines TRBV7-2 with TRBJ1-1; 8 bases are a match to TRBD1. The germline gives CDR1 SGHTA, CDR2 FQGNSA. The CDR3 loop spans 14 amino acids. Trimming removed 4 bases from V and 2 bases from J; junction bases left unmatched: 3. CDR3 sequence: CASSSRGRNTEAFF. The CDR3 DNA sequence: TGTGCCAGCAGCTCCAGGGGGCGCAACACTGAAGCTTTCTTT.

This chain joins TRBV4-1 and TRBJ2-7, with unresolved D. CDR1 and CDR2 from the germline V gene are MGHRA and YSYEKL. V was shortened by 0 bases and J by 6 bases, with 12 bases between the two germline ends. The CDR3 extends over 14 amino acids. This CDR3 is CASSQDRRAGEQYF. CDR3 sequence (DNA): TGCGCCAGCAGCCAAGATAGAAGGGCAGGCGAGCAGTACTTC.

A single count supports this clone. The rearrangement uses TRBV2 and TRBJ2-7; 9 bases are a match to TRBD1. Germline V gene data show CDR1 as SNHLY and CDR2 as FYNNEI. This CDR3 spans 15 amino acids. The V segment lost 6 bases and the J segment 3 bases; nucleotides outside the gene matches: 9. Written as DNA, the CDR3 is TGTGCCAGCAGAGAGGCTGACAGGGGGTTCTACGAGCAGTACTTC. Protein sequence: CASREADRGFYEQYF.

This clone has only one observation. The chain links TRBV4-1 to TRBJ2-3, with D perhaps matching TRBD1 or TRBD2 (5 bases each). V was shortened by 0 bases and J by 4 bases, with 14 bases between the two germline ends. This CDR3 is 16 amino acids long. From germline, CDR1 is MGHRA and CDR2 YSYEKL. DNA for the CDR3: TGCGCCAGCAGCCAAGAAGACAGCTTGAGGGCAGATACGCAGTATTTT. This translates into CASSQEDSLRADTQYF.

The rearrangement joins TRBV4-1 to TRBJ1-2, with D hard to call. The CDR3 loop spans 15 amino acids. The V end was cut by 1 base, the J end by 0 bases, with 9 bases between. The germline V gene encodes CDR1 MGHRA and CDR2 YSYEKL. The CDR3 loop reads CASSQVRYSNYGYTF. CDR3 bases: TGCGCCAGCAGCCAAGTGAGATATTCTAACTATGGCTACACCTTC.